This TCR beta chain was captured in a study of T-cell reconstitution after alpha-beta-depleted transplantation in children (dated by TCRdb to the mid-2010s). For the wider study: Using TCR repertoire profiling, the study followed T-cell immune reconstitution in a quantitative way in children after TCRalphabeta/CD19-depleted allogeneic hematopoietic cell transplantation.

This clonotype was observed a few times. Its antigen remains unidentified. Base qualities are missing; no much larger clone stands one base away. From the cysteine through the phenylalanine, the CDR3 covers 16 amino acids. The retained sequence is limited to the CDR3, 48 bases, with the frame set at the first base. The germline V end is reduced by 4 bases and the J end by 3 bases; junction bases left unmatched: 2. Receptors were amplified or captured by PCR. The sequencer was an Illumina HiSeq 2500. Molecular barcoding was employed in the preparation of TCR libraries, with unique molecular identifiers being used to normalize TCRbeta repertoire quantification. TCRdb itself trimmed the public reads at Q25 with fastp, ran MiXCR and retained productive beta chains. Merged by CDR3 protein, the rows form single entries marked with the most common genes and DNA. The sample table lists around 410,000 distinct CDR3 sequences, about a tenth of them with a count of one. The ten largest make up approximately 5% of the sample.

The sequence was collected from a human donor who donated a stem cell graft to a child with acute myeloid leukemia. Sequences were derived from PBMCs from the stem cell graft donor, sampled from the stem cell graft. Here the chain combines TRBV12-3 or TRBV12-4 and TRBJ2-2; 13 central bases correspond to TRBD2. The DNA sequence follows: TGTGCCAGCAGTTGGGGACTAGCGGGATACACCGGGGAGCTGTTTTTT. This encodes CASSWGLAGYTGELFF.